This TCR beta chain was sequenced in a study of blood T cell repertoires in COVID-19. Across the study: Researchers got acute and convalescent COVID-19 samples from the United States, Italy and Spain. T cells, B-cell-depleted T cells, or PBMCs provided the cDNA or gDNA that served as material.

Per the authors' pipeline: Amplification of reference gene primers provided the estimated nucleated cell counts. Sequenced by immunoSEQ multiplex PCR; TCRdb stores in-frame clones only, minus some. The V and J calls and clone size were taken over from that table, and D and trimming were inferred from the DNA. The data contain about 410,000 clones, 86% of them seen just once; the ten biggest clones take up 1.4%. The germline gives CDR1 LNHDA, CDR2 SQIVND (reference sequence). Trimming left V 5 bases short and J 0 bases short, with 10 bases between. This CDR3 is built from 14 residues. The sequencing input was peripheral blood. The receptor was derived from a woman between 25 and 40 years old with active or convalescent COVID-19. The chain couples TRBV19 to TRBJ1-1; D is undetermined. CDR3 residues: CASSEGGLNTEAFF. The CDR3 coding sequence is TGTGCCAGTAGTGAGGGCGGCCTGAACACTGAAGCTTTCTTT.